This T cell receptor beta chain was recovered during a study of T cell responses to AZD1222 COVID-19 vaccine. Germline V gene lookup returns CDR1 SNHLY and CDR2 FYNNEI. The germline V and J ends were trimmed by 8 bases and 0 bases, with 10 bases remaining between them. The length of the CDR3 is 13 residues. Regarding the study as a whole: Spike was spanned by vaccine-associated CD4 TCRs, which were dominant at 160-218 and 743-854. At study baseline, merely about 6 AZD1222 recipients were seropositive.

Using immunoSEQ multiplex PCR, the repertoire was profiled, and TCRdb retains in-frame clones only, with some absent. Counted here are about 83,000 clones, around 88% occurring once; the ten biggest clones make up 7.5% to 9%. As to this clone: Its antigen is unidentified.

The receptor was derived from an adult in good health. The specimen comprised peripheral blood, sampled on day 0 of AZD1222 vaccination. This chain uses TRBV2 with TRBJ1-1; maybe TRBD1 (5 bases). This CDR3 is CASQGRMNTEAFF. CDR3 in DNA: TGTGCCAGCCAGGGACGTATGAACACTGAAGCTTTCTTT.